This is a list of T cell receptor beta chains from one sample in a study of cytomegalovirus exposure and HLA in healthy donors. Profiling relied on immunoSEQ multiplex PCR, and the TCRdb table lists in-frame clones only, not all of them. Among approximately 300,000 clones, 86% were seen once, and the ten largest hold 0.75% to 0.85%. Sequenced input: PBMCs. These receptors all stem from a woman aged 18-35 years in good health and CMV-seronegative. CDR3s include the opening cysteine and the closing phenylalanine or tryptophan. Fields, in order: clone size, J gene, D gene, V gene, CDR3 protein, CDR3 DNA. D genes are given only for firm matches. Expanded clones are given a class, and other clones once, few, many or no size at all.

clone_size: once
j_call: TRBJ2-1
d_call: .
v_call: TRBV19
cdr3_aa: CASGLASSSYNEQFF
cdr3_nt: TGTGCCAGTGGTCTAGCGTCTAGCTCCTACAATGAGCAGTTCTTC

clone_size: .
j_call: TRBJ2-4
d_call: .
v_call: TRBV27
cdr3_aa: CASSPGGSKNIQYF
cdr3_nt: TGTGCCAGCAGTCCCGGGGGTTCAAAAAACATTCAGTACTTC

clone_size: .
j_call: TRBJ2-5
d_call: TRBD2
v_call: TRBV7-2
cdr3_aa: CASRGGLAETQYF
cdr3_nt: TGTGCCAGCAGGGGGGGACTAGCGGAGACCCAGTACTTC

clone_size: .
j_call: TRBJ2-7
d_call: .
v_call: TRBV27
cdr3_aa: CASSLSGGPYEQYF
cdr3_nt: TGTGCCAGCAGTTTATCGGGGGGGCCATACGAGCAGTACTTC

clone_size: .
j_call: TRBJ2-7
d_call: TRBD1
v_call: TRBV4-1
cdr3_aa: CASSQEDRVSYEQYF
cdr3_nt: TGCGCCAGCAGCCAAGAAGACAGGGTCTCCTACGAGCAGTACTTC

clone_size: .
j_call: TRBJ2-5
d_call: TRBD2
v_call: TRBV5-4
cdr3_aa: CASSLRRGLAGTGETQYF
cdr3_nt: TGTGCCAGCAGCTTGCGCCGGGGACTAGCGGGAACAGGGGAGACCCAGTACTTC

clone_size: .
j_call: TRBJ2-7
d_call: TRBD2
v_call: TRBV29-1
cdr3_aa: CSVDSGTYEQYF
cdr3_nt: TGCAGCGTTGACAGCGGGACGTACGAGCAGTACTTC

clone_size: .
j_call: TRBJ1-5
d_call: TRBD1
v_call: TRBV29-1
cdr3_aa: CSVRTGDLNQPQHF
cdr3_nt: TGCAGCGTTCGGACAGGGGATTTAAATCAGCCCCAGCATTTT

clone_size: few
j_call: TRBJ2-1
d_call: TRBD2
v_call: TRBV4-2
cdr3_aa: CASSQELAGVSYNEQFF
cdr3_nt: TGTGCCAGCAGCCAAGAACTAGCGGGAGTATCCTACAATGAGCAGTTCTTC

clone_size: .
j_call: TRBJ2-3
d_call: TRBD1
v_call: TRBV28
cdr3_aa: CASSSGQPPANTQYF
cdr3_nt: TGTGCCAGCAGTTCGGGACAGCCGCCCGCTAATACGCAGTATTTT

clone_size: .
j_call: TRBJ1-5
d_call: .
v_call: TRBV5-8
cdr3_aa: CASSLEGADSRNQPQHF
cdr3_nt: TGTGCCAGCAGCTTGGAGGGTGCGGACAGCAGAAATCAGCCCCAGCATTTT

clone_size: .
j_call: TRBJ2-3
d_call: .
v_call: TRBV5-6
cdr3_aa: CASSSVNTDTQYF
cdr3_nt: TGTGCCAGCAGCTCCGTAAACACAGATACGCAGTATTTT

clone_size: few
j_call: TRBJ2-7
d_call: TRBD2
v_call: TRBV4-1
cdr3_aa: CASSQGGAGGRYEQYF
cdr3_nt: TGCGCCAGCAGCCAAGGAGGCGCGGGAGGGCGCTACGAGCAGTACTTC

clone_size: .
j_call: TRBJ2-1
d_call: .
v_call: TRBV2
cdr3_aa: CASSDGGVANEQFF
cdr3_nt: TGTGCCAGCAGTGACGGGGGAGTTGCAAATGAGCAGTTCTTC

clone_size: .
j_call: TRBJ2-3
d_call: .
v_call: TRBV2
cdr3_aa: CASSEPGAGATSTDTQYF
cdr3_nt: TGTGCCAGCAGTGAACCTGGGGCAGGGGCTACTAGCACAGATACGCAGTATTTT

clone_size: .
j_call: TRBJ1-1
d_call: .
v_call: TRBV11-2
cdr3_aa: CASSLSFFVGAFF
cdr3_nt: TGTGCCAGCAGCTTATCGTTTTTCGTCGGAGCTTTCTTT

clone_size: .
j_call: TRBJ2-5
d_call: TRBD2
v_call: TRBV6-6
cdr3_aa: CASRGVAGETQYF
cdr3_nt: TGTGCCAGCAGGGGGGTAGCGGGAGAGACCCAGTACTTC

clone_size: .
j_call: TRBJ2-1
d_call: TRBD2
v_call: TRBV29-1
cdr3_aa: CSVSRLADWDEQFF
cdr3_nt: TGCAGCGTGAGCAGACTAGCGGACTGGGATGAGCAGTTCTTC

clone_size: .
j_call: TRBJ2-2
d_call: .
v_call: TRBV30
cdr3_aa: CAWSVGAGELFF
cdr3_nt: TGTGCCTGGAGTGTGGGCGCCGGGGAGCTGTTTTTT

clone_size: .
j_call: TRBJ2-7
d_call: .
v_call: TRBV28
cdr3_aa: CASSFRPGASSEQYF
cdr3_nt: TGTGCCAGCAGTTTTAGGCCTGGGGCAAGCAGTGAGCAGTACTTC

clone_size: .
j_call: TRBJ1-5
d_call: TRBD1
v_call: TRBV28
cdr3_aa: CASSATLGTGEWPQHF
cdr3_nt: TGTGCCAGCAGTGCCACTCTGGGGACAGGGGAGTGGCCCCAGCATTTT

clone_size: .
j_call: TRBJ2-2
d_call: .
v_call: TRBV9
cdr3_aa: CASSAPVGAGLLTGELFF
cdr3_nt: TGTGCCAGCAGCGCGCCGGTAGGAGCGGGTCTACTCACCGGGGAGCTGTTTTTT

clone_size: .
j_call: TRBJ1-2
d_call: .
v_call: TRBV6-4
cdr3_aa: CASSDGGQINYGYTF
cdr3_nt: TGTGCCAGCAGTGACGGAGGTCAGATTAACTATGGCTACACCTTC

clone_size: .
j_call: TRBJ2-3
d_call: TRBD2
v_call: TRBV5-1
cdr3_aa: CASSSTSGLSTDTQYF
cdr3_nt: TGCGCCAGCAGCTCGACTAGCGGGCTGAGCACAGATACGCAGTATTTT

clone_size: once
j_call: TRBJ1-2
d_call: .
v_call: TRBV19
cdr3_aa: CASSLSYGYTF
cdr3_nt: TGTGCCAGTAGTTTGTCTTATGGCTACACCTTC

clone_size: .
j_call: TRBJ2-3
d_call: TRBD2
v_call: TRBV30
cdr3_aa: CAWSSGGGSTDTQYF
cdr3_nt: TGTGCCTGGAGTTCCGGCGGGGGAAGCACAGATACGCAGTATTTT

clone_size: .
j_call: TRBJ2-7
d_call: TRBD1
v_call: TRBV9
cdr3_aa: CASSADPGQGYREQYF
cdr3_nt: TGTGCCAGCAGCGCAGACCCGGGACAGGGATATAGGGAGCAGTACTTC

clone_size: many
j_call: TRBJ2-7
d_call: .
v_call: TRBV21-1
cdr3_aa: CASSQGQGRYEQYF
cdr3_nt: TGTGCCAGCAGCCAGGGACAGGGCCGCTACGAGCAGTACTTC

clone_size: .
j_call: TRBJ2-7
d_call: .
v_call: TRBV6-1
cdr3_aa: CASSPDGSSYEQYF
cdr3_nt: TGTGCCAGCAGTCCTGACGGGAGCTCCTACGAGCAGTACTTC

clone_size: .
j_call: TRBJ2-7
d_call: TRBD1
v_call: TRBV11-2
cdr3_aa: CASSPGTGLYEQYF
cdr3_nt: TGTGCCAGCAGCCCCGGGACAGGGCTATACGAGCAGTACTTC

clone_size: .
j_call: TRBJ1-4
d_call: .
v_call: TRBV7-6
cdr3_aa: CASSQTGEKLFF
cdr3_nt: TGTGCCAGCAGCCAGACAGGTGAAAAACTGTTTTTT

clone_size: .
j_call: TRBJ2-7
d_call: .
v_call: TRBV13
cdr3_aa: CASSSRGQGDDEQYF
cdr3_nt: TGTGCCAGCAGCTCCCGGGGGCAGGGGGATGACGAGCAGTACTTC

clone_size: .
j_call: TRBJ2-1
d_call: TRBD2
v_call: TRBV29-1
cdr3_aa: CSVENRRSGGHNEQFF
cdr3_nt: TGCAGCGTTGAAAATCGACGTAGCGGGGGGCACAATGAGCAGTTCTTC

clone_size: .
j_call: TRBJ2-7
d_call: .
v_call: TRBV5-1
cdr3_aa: CASSLVESSSEQYF
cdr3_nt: TGCGCCAGCAGCTTGGTGGAGAGTTCAAGCGAGCAGTACTTC

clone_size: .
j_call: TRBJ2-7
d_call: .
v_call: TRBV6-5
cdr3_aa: CASSYAGYEQYF
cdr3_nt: TGTGCCAGCAGTTATGCAGGGTACGAGCAGTACTTC

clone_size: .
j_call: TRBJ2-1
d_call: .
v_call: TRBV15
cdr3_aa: CATSRALGYNEQFF
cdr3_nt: TGTGCCACCAGCAGAGCACTAGGCTACAATGAGCAGTTCTTC

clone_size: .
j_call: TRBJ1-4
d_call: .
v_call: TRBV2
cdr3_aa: CAAGVPRVTTNEKLFF
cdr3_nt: TGTGCCGCGGGAGTGCCTAGGGTAACAACTAATGAAAAACTGTTTTTT

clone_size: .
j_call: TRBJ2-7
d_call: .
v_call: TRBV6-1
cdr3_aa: CASSEGPPRDEQYF
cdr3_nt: TGTGCCAGCAGTGAAGGACCCCCTCGGGACGAGCAGTACTTC

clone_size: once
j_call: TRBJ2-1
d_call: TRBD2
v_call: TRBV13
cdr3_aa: CASSPGLAGGPREYNEQFF
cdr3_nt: TGTGCCAGCAGCCCCGGACTAGCGGGAGGGCCTCGAGAATACAATGAGCAGTTCTTC

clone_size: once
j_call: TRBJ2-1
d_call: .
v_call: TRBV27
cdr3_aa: CASSLARRPSYNEQFF
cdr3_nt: TGTGCCAGCAGTTTGGCTCGGCGGCCCTCCTACAATGAGCAGTTCTTC

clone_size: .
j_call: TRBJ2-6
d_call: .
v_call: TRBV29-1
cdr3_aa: CSVYTGANVLTF
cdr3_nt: TGCAGCGTTTACACTGGGGCCAACGTCCTGACTTTC

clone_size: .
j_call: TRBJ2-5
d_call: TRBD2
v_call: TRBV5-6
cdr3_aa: CASSSGLLGTQYF
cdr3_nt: TGTGCCAGCAGCTCGGGACTACTGGGGACCCAGTACTTC

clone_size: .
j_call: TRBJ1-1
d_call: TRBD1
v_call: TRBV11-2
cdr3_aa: CASSSRQGEAEAFF
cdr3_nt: TGTGCCAGCAGCTCCAGACAGGGAGAGGCTGAAGCTTTCTTT

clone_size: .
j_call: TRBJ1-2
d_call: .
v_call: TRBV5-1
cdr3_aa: CASSLEYGQQGYTF
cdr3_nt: TGCGCCAGCAGCTTGGAGTACGGTCAACAGGGCTACACCTTC

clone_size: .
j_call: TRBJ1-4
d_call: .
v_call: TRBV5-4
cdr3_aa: CASSLRSGTNEKLFF
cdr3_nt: TGTGCCAGCAGCTTGCGGTCGGGAACTAATGAAAAACTGTTTTTT

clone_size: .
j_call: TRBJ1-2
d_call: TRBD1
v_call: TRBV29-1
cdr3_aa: CSVGGLRGGDYGYTF
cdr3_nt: TGCAGCGTTGGGGGCCTCCGAGGGGGCGACTATGGCTACACCTTC

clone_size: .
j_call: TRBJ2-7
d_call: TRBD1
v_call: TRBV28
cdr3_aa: CASSLLPGQGVNEQYF
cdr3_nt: TGTGCCAGCAGTTTACTGCCGGGACAGGGCGTCAACGAGCAGTACTTC

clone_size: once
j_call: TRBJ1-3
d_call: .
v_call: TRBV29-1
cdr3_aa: CSVSDPGRGTIYF
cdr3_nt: TGCAGCGTTTCGGACCCCGGAAGGGGCACCATATATTTT

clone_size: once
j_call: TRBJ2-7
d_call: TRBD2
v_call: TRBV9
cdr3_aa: CASSDGRYPYEQYF
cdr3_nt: TGTGCCAGCAGCGACGGGAGGTACCCCTACGAGCAGTACTTC

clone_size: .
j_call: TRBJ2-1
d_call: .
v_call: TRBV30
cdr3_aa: CAWSGGTVSVNEQFF
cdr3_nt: TGTGCCTGGAGTGGGGGGACTGTGTCTGTCAATGAGCAGTTCTTC

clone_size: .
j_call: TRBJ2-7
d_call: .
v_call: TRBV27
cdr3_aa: CASRGPYEQYF
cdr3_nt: TGTGCCAGCAGGGGGCCTTACGAGCAGTACTTC

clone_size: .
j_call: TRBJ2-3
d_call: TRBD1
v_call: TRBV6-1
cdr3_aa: CASRRQGRSDTQYF
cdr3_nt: TGTGCCAGCCGAAGACAGGGGCGGTCAGATACGCAGTATTTT

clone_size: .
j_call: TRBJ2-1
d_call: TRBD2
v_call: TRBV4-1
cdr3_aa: CASSPRTSGRRYEQFF
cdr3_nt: TGCGCCAGCAGCCCCCGGACTAGCGGGAGACGATATGAGCAGTTCTTC

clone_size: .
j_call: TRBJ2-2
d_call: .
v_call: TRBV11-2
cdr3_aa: CASTPTGELFF
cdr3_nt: TGTGCCAGCACCCCGACCGGGGAGCTGTTTTTT